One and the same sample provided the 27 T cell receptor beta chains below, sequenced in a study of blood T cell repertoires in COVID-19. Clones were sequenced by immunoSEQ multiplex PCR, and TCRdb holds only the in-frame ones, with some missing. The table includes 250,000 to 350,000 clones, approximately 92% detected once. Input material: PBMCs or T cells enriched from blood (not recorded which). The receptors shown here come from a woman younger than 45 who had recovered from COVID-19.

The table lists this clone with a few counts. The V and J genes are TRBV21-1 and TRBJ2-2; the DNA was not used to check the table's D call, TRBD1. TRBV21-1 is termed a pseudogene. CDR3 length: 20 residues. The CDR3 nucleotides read TGTGCCAGCAGCAAAGCGCAGCGGCAGGGGGCGCGGGTTACTCTCTGGGAGCTGTTTTTT. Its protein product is CASSKAQRQGARVTLWELFF.

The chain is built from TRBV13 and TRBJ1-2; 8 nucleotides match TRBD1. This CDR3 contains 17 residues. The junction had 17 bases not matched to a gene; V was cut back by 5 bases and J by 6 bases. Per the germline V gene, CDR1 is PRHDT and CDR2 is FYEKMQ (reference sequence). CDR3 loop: CASSLTSPLQGENGYTF. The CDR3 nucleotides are TGTGCCAGCAGCCTAACCTCCCCCTTACAGGGGGAGAATGGCTACACCTTC. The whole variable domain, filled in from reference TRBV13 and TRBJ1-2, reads AAGVIQSPRHLIKEKRETATLKCYPIPRHDTVYWYQQGPGQDPQFLISFYEKMQSDKGSIPDRFSAQQFSDYHSELNMSSLELGDSALYFCASSLTSPLQGENGYTFGSGTRLTVV.

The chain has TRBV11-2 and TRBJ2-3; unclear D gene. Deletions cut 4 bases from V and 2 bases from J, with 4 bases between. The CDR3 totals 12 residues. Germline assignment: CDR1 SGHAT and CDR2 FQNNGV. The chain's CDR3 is CASSSFTDTQYF. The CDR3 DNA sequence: TGTGCCAGCAGCTCCTTCACAGATACGCAGTATTTT.

The CDR3 is CAISESVPGGTDTQYF. Written as DNA, the CDR3 is TGTGCCATCAGTGAGTCTGTTCCAGGGGGCACAGATACGCAGTATTTT. This chain links TRBV10-3 with TRBJ2-3; TRBD1 might be the D (6 bases). Germline V CDR1 and CDR2: ENHRY, SYGVKD. This CDR3 has 16 amino acids. V was pared by 0 bases and J by 1 base, with 11 bases between.

This CDR3 reads CSVGQGGTQPQHF. The CDR3, as DNA: TGCAGCGTTGGACAGGGGGGGACTCAGCCCCAGCATTTT. The V and J genes are TRBV29-1 and TRBJ1-5; 9 bases line up with TRBD1. Germline V gene sequence: CDR1 SQVTM, CDR2 ANQGSEA. The V gene end was trimmed by 4 bases and the J gene end by 6 bases; junction bases not matched to a gene: 4. The CDR3 is 13 residues long.

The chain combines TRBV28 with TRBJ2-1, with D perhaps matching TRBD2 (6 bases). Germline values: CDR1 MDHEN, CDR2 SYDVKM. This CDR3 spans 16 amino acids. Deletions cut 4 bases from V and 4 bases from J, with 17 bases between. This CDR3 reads CASSSHYSGRYNEQFF. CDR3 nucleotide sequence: TGTGCCAGCAGTTCCCACTATAGCGGACGTTACAATGAGCAGTTCTTC.

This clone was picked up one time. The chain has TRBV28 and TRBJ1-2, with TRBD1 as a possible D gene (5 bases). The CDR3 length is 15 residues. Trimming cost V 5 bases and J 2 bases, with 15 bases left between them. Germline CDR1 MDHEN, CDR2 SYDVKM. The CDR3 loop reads CASSPDSPLNYGYTF. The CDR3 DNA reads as TGTGCCAGCAGTCCAGACAGCCCTTTGAACTATGGCTACACCTTC.

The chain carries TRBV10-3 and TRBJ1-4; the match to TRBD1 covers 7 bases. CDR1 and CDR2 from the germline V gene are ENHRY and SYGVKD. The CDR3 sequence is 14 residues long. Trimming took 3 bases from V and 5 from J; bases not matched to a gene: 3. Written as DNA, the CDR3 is TGTGCCATCAGTGAAGGGACAGTGAATGAAAAACTGTTTTTT. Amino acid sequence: CAISEGTVNEKLFF.

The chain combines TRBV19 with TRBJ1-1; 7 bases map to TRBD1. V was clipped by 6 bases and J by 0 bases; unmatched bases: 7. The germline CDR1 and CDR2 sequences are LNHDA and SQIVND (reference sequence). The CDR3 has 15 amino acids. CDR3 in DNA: TGTGCCAGTAGCAAATCGGACAGGATGAACACTGAAGCTTTCTTT. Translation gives CASSKSDRMNTEAFF.

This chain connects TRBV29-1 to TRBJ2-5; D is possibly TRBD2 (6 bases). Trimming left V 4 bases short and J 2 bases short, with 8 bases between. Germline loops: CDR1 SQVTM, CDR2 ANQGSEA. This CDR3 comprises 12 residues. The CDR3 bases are TGCAGCGTTGGGAGGGATCAAGAGACCCAGTACTTC. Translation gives CSVGRDQETQYF.

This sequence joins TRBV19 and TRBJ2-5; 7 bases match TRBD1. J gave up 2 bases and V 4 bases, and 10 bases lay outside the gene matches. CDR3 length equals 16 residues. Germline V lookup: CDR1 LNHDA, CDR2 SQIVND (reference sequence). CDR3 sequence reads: CASSTQRPGQQETQYF. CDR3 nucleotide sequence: TGTGCCAGTAGTACCCAACGACCGGGACAGCAAGAGACCCAGTACTTC.

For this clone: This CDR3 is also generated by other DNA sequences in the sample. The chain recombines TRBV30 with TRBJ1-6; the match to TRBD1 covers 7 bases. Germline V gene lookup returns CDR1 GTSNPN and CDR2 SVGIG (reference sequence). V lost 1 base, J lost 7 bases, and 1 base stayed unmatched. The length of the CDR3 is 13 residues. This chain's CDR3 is CAWSGQGNSPLHF. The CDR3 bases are TGTGCCTGGAGTGGACAGGGAAATTCACCCCTCCACTTT.

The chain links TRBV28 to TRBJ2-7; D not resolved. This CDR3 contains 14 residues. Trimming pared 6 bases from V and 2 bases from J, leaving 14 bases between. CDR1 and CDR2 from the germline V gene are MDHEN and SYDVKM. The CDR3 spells CASSSTSITYEQYF. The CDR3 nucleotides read TGTGCCAGCAGCTCGACTTCAATTACCTACGAGCAGTACTTC. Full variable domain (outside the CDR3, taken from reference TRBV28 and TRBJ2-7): DVKVTQSSRYLVKRTGEKVFLECVQDMDHENMFWYRQDPGLGLRLIYFSYDVKMKEKGDIPEGYSVSREKKERFSLILESASTNQTSMYLCASSSTSITYEQYFGPGTRLTVT.

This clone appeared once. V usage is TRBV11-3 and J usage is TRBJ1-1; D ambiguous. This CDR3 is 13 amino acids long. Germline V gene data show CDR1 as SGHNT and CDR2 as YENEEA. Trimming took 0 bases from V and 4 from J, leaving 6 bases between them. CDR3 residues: CASSLDRGTEAFF. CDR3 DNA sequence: TGTGCCAGCAGCTTAGATCGGGGCACTGAAGCTTTCTTT.

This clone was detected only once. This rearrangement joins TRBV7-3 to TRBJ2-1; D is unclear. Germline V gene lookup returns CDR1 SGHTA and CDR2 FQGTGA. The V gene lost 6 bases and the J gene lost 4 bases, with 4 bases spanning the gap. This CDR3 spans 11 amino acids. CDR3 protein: CASSNYNEQFF. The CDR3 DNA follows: TGTGCCAGCAGTAATTACAATGAGCAGTTCTTC.

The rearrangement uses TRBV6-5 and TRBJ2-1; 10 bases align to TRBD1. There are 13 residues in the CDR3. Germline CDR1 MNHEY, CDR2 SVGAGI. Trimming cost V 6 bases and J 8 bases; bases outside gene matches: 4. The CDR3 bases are TGTGCCAGCAGCATGGACAGGGGGGATGAGCAGTTCTTC. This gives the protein CASSMDRGDEQFF.

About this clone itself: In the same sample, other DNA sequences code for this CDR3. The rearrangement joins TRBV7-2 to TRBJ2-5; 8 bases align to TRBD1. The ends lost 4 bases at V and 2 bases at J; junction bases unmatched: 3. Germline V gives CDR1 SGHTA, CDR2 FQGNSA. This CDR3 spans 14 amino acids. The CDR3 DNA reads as TGTGCCAGCAGCTCCGGACAGGGACAAGAGACCCAGTACTTC. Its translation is CASSSGQGQETQYF.

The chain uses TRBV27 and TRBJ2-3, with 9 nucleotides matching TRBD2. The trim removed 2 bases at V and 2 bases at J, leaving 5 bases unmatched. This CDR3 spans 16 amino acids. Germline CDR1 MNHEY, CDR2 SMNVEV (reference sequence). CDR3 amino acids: CASSLGLAGNTDTQYF. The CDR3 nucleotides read TGTGCCAGCAGTTTAGGGCTAGCGGGAAACACAGATACGCAGTATTTT.

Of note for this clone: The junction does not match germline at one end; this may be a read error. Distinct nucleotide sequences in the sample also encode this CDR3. The CDR3 spells CASSMSVTGELFF. The CDR3 bases are TGTGCTAGCAGCATGTCAGTCACCGGGGAGCTGTTTTTT. The rearrangement links TRBV7-6 to TRBJ2-2; no reliable D call. Germline lookup yields CDR1 SGHVS and CDR2 FNYEAQ. This CDR3 has 13 residues.

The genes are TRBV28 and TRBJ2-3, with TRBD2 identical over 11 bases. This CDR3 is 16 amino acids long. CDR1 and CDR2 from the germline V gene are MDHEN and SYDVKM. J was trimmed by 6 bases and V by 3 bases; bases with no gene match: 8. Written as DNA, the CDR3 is TGTGCCAGCAGTTTTACTAGCGGGAGTATCCAGGATACGCAGTATTTT. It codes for CASSFTSGSIQDTQYF.

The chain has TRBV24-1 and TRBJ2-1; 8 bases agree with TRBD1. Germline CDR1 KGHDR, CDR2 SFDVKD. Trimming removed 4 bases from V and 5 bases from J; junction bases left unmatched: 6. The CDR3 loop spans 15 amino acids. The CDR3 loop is CATSETGTGNNEQFF. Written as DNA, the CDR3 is TGTGCCACCAGTGAGACCGGGACAGGCAACAATGAGCAGTTCTTC.

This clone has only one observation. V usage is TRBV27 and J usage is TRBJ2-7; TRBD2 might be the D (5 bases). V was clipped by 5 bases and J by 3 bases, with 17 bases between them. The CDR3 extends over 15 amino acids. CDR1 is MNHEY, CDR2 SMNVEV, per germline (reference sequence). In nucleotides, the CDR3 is TGTGCCAGCAGTCCCGAGGGCGGTGGGGTCTACGAGCAGTACTTC. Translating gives CASSPEGGGVYEQYF.

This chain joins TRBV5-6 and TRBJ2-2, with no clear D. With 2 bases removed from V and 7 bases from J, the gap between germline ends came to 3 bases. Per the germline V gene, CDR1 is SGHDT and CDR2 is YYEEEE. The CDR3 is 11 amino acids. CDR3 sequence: CASSFFGELFF. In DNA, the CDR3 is TGTGCCAGCAGCTTCTTCGGGGAGCTGTTTTTT.

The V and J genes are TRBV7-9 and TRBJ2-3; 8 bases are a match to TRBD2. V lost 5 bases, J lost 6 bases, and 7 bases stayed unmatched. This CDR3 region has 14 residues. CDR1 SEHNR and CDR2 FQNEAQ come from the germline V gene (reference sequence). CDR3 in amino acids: CASSTGLVEDTQYF. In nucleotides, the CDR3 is TGTGCCAGCAGCACGGGACTAGTCGAGGATACGCAGTATTTT.

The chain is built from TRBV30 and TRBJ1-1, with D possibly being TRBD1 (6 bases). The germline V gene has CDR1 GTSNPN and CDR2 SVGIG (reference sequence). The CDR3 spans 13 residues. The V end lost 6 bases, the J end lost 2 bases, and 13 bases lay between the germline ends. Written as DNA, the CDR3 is TGTGCCTGTGGGGACACCTATAACACTGAAGCTTTCTTT. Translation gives CACGDTYNTEAFF.

The CDR3 sequence is CASSLVVTGGWETQYF. The DNA for the CDR3 is TGTGCCAGCAGCTTAGTAGTCACAGGGGGCTGGGAGACCCAGTACTTC. The chain joins TRBV11-2 to TRBJ2-5, with 9 bases fitting TRBD1. V shed 1 base and J 5 bases; nucleotides not matched to a gene: 8. CDR1 and CDR2 from the germline V gene are SGHAT and FQNNGV. The CDR3 consists of 16 residues. The full variable domain, with the rest looked up from reference TRBV11-2 and TRBJ2-5, is EAGVAQSPRYKIIEKRQSVAFWCNPISGHATLYWYQQILGQGPKLLIQFQNNGVVDDSQLPKDRFSAERLKGVDSTLKIQPAKLEDSAVYLCASSLVVTGGWETQYFGPGTRLLVL.

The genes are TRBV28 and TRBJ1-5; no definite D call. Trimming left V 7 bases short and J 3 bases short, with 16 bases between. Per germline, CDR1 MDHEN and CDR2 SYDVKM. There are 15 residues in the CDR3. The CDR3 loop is CASIPGEGYNQPQHF. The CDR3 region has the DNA TGTGCCAGCATCCCCGGGGAAGGGTACAATCAGCCCCAGCATTTT.